This is a list of T cell receptor beta chains from one sample in a study of T cell responses to AZD1222 COVID-19 vaccine. Sequencing used immunoSEQ multiplex PCR; TCRdb keeps in-frame clones, though not all of them. This sample has about 80,000 clones, with 80% to 90% found just once. The specimen was peripheral blood, collected 28 days after the second AZD1222 dose. The receptors shown here come from an adult who received the AZD1222 COVID-19 vaccine. Each CDR3 is given with its conserved first and last residue. D genes are given only for firm matches. For some rows the clone size is stated as once, few or many, or as a class when expanded; others skip it.

D gene | J gene | V gene | clone size | CDR3 DNA | CDR3 protein
- | TRBJ1-1 | TRBV3-1/TRBV3-2 | - | TGTGCCAGCAGCCAAGGGCACCGGCGGGACACTGAAGCTTTCTTT | CASSQGHRRDTEAFF
- | TRBJ1-1 | TRBV5-3 | - | TGTGCCAGAAGCCCCGAAGGGGGGGGACGGATGAACACTGAAGCTTTCTTT | CARSPEGGGRMNTEAFF
TRBD1 | TRBJ1-6 | TRBV5-1 | once | TGCGCCAGCAGCTGGACGGCGACAGGGGGTACGCGCTCACCCCTCCACTTT | CASSWTATGGTRSPLHF
TRBD1 | TRBJ1-6 | TRBV10-3 | - | TGTGCCATCAGTGAGCCCGGGACAGGCGGAATTTTT | CAISEPGTGGIF
- | TRBJ2-7 | TRBV3-1/TRBV3-2 | - | TGTGCCAGCAGCCAACAGGCGTCGGACAATCCCTACGAGCAGTACTTC | CASSQQASDNPYEQYF
- | TRBJ1-1 | TRBV6-5 | - | TGTGCCAGCAGTTACCAGCCAGCCCGTGGGACTGAAGCTTTCTTT | CASSYQPARGTEAFF
- | TRBJ1-5 | TRBV18 | - | TGTGCCAGCTCACCAGGGGCAAAGCAGCCCCAGCATTTT | CASSPGAKQPQHF
- | TRBJ2-3 | TRBV28 | - | TGTGCCAGCGCCCGGTCGACGGGCACAGATACGCAGTATTTT | CASARSTGTDTQYF
TRBD1 | TRBJ2-2 | TRBV10-3 | - | TGTGCCACCCAGGGGGCGGGCACCGGGGAGCTGTTTTTT | CATQGAGTGELFF
TRBD2 | TRBJ2-1 | TRBV7-2 | once | TGTGCCAGCAGCTCCGCGGGGGGGATCTACAATGAGCAGTTCTTC | CASSSAGGIYNEQFF
TRBD1 | TRBJ1-4 | TRBV7-9 | - | TGTGCCAGCAGCCCGGACAGGGGGCGCCGGCGTGAAAAACTGTTTTTT | CASSPDRGRRREKLFF
TRBD1 | TRBJ1-2 | TRBV6-5 | - | TGTGCCAGCAGTTTTCTCCTTACAGGGGGCTCTGGCTACACCTTC | CASSFLLTGGSGYTF
- | TRBJ1-1 | TRBV28 | - | TGTGCCAGCGGGGGCCAGAACACTGAAGCTTTCTTT | CASGGQNTEAFF
- | TRBJ2-4 | TRBV5-5 | once | TGTGCCAGCAGCTTTCGGATAGCCAAAAACATTCAGTACTTC | CASSFRIAKNIQYF
- | TRBJ1-2 | TRBV11-3 | - | TGTGCCAGCAGCTTAGGTTCAAGGGAAGTCTTC | CASSLGSREVF
- | TRBJ2-7 | TRBV21-1 | few | TGTGCCAGCAGCAAACCCCCCGGGACAGGGGCCCACGAGCAGTACTTC | CASSKPPGTGAHEQYF
- | TRBJ1-6 | TRBV10-3 | - | TGTGCCATCACAGGGAGCTCCTATAATTCACCCCTCCACTTT | CAITGSSYNSPLHF
- | TRBJ1-1 | TRBV20-1 | - | TGCAGTGCTAGCCCGGATCTAGAAGCTTTCTTT | CSASPDLEAFF
- | TRBJ2-2 | TRBV7-9 | - | TGTGCCACCACCATCCCCCCCGGCAGGGAGCTGTTTTTT | CATTIPPGRELFF
TRBD1 | TRBJ1-5 | TRBV5-6 | few | TGTGCCAGCAGCTCCAGGGGGTTTCAGCCCCAGCATTTT | CASSSRGFQPQHF
TRBD2 | TRBJ2-3 | TRBV9 | - | TGTGCCAGCAGCGGCAGCGGGGGGGCCGGGGATACGCAGTATTTT | CASSGSGGAGDTQYF
TRBD1 | TRBJ1-5 | TRBV19 | - | TGTGCCAGTAGTATAGATCGGTATTTGCCCTGGACAGGGGTGGTAAATCAGCCCCAGCATTTT | CASSIDRYLPWTGVVNQPQHF
- | TRBJ1-1 | TRBV5-1 | - | TGCGCCAGCAGCTTGACCGCGAACACTGAAGCTTTCTTT | CASSLTANTEAFF
TRBD2 | TRBJ2-3 | TRBV7-9 | few | TGTGCCAGCAGCTTGGAACGGACTAGCGAGGGAGATACGCAGTATTTT | CASSLERTSEGDTQYF